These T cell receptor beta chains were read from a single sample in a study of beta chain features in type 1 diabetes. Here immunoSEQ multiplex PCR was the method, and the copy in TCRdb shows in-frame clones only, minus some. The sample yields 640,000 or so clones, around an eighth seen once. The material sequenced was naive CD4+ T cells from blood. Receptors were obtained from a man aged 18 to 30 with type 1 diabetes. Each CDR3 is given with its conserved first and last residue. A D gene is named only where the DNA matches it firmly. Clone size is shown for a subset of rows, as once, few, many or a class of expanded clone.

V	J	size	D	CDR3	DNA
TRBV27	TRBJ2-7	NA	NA	CASRGSTVSYEQYF	TGTGCCAGCAGAGGATCCACAGTCTCCTACGAGCAGTACTTC
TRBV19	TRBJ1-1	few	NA	CASTTANMNTEAFF	TGTGCCAGTACGACAGCGAACATGAACACTGAAGCTTTCTTT
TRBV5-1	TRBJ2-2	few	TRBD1	CASSIQGLNTGELFF	TGCGCCAGCAGCATACAGGGGCTGAACACCGGGGAGCTGTTTTTT
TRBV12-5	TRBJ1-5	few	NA	CASGLVMGGNQPQHF	TGTGCTAGTGGTTTGGTAATGGGGGGAAATCAGCCCCAGCATTTT
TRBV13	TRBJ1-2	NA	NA	CASSLRGQPWGYTF	TGTGCCAGCAGCCTAAGAGGACAGCCCTGGGGCTACACCTTC
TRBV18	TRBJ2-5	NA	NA	CASSQDQETQYF	TGTGCCAGCTCACAAGATCAGGAGACCCAGTACTTC
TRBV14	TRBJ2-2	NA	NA	CASSQDYGTGELFF	TGTGCCAGCAGCCAAGACTACGGGACCGGGGAGCTGTTTTTT
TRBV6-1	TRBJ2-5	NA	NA	CASSDGQVQETQYF	TGTGCCAGCAGTGACGGGCAGGTCCAAGAGACCCAGTACTTC
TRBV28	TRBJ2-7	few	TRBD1	CASSLDGTGEYF	TGTGCCAGCAGTCTAGATGGGACAGGCGAGTACTTC
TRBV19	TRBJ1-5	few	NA	CASSQQGGNQPQHF	TGTGCCAGTAGTCAGCAGGGAGGCAATCAGCCCCAGCATTTT
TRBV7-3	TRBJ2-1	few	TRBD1	CASSITGVSSYNEQFF	TGTGCCAGCAGCATTACAGGGGTCTCCTCCTACAATGAGCAGTTCTTC
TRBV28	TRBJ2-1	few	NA	CASSLFQFLGPAGLYNEQFF	TGTGCCAGCAGTTTATTTCAGTTCCTGGGTCCGGCGGGGCTATACAATGAGCAGTTCTTC
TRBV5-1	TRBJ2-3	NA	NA	CASSLAATSGTDTQYF	TGCGCCAGCAGCTTGGCTGCGACGTCGGGTACAGATACGCAGTATTTT
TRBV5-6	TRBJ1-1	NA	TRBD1	CASSPGPGTGNTEAFF	TGTGCCAGCAGCCCAGGCCCCGGGACAGGGAACACTGAAGCTTTCTTT
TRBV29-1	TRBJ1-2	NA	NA	CSIGSSYGYTF	TGCAGCATCGGGTCCAGCTATGGCTACACCTTC
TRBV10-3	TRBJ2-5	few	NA	CAISAAHQETQYF	TGTGCCATCAGTGCGGCACACCAAGAGACCCAGTACTTC
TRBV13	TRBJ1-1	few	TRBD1	CASSVYRGGTEAFF	TGTGCCAGCAGCGTCTACAGGGGGGGAACTGAAGCTTTCTTT
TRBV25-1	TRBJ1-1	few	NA	CASSNRDWGRGTEAFF	TGTGCCAGCAGTAACCGGGACTGGGGTAGAGGCACTGAAGCTTTCTTT
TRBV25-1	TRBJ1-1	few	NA	CASSDRTDNTEAFF	TGTGCCAGCAGTGACCGGACGGATAACACTGAAGCTTTCTTT
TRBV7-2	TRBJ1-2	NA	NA	CASSYRVNYGYTF	TGTGCCAGCAGCTACAGGGTTAACTATGGCTACACCTTC
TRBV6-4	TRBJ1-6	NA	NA	CASSVLFADNSPLHF	TGTGCCAGCAGTGTTTTGTTCGCCGATAATTCACCCCTCCACTTT
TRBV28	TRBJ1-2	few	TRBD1	CASKTGDYGYTF	TGTGCCAGTAAGACAGGGGACTATGGCTACACCTTC
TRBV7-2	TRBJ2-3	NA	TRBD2	CASSLAGVLTDTQYF	TGTGCCAGCAGTCTAGCGGGGGTGCTCACAGATACGCAGTATTTT
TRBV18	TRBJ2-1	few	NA	CASSPNPGVSYNEQFF	TGTGCCAGCTCACCAAATCCGGGCGTCTCCTACAATGAGCAGTTCTTC
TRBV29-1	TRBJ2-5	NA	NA	CSVDRGSTETQYF	TGCAGCGTTGATAGGGGCAGTACAGAGACCCAGTACTTC
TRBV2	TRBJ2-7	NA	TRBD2	CASSELAGGPQYEQYF	TGTGCCAGCAGTGAACTAGCGGGGGGGCCGCAATACGAGCAGTACTTC
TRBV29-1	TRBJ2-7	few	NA	CSVEDGTSSSYEQYF	TGCAGCGTTGAAGATGGGACTTCTAGCTCCTACGAGCAGTACTTC
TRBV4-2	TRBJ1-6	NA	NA	CASSQEDSLNNSPLHF	TGTGCCAGCAGCCAAGAGGACAGCTTGAATAATTCACCCCTCCACTTT
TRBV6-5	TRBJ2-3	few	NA	CASSYSKVGADTQYF	TGTGCCAGCAGTTACTCCAAGGTGGGCGCAGATACGCAGTATTTT
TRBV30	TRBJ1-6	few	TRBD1	CAWSPGTGKNSPLHF	TGTGCCTGGAGTCCCGGGACAGGGAAAAATTCACCCCTCCACTTT